The subject of this entry is one TCR beta chain. Per germline, CDR1 ENHRY and CDR2 SYGVKD. The CDR3 is made up of 16 amino acids. Trimming removed 5 bases from V and 0 bases from J, with 13 bases in between. This sample is drawn from a study of blood T cell repertoires in COVID-19. The protocol was immunoSEQ multiplex PCR, while the TCRdb copy is restricted to in-frame clones and leaves out a portion. This table holds 360,000 or so clones, roughly 90% found once. The V gene is TRBV10-3, the J gene TRBJ1-4, with a tentative D call TRBD1 (5 bases). This receptor was taken from a young man with active or convalescent COVID-19. Input material: peripheral blood. As DNA, the CDR3 is TGTGCCATCAGTCCAAGGGGCGGGGCAACTAATGAAAAACTGTTTTTT. Translation: CAISPRGGATNEKLFF.